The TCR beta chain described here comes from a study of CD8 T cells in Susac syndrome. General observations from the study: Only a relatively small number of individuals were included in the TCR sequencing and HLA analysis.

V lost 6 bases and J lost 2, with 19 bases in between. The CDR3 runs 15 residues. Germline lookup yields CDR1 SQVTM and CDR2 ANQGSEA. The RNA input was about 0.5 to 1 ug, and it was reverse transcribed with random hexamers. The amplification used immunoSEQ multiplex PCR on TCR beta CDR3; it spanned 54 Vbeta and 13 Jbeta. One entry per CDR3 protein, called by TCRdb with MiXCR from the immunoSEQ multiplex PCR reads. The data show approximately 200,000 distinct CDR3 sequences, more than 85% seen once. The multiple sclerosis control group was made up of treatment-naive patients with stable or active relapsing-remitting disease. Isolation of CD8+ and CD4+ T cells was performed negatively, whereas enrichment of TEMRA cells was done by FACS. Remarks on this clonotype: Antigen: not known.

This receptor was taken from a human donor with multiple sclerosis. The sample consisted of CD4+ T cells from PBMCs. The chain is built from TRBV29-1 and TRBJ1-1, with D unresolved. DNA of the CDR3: TGCAGCGTGGAGTCTACTTCTCGGGGTAACACTGAAGCTTTCTTT. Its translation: CSVESTSRGNTEAFF.